Each of the 29 T cell receptor beta chains below was sequenced from the same sample in a study of T cell repertoires in cytomegalovirus infection. TCRdb reanalysed the reads using MiXCR and keeps one entry per CDR3 protein. The sample includes 150,000 to 200,000 distinct CDR3 sequences, under 15% seen only once; the top ten take about a quarter. Sequenced: PBMCs. These receptor sequences come from a human donor in good health (CMV status not recorded). Some clones in this sample may be carry-over from other donors' samples.

This clonotype has ten or more counts. This chain uses TRBV28 with TRBJ2-3; 10 bases are shared with TRBD2. Per germline, CDR1 MDHEN and CDR2 SYDVKM. The V segment lost 3 bases and the J segment 6 bases; nucleotides outside the gene matches: 6. This CDR3 is 15 amino acids long. CDR3 loop: CASSFSSGRRDTQYF. In DNA form, the CDR3 reads TGTGCCAGCAGTTTCAGTAGCGGGAGGCGGGATACGCAGTATTTT. The entire variable domain, with the rest obtained from reference TRBV28 and TRBJ2-3, is as follows: DVKVTQSSRYLVKRTGEKVFLECVQDMDHENMFWYRQDPGLGLRLIYFSYDVKMKEKGDIPEGYSVSREKKERFSLILESASTNQTSMYLCASSFSSGRRDTQYFGPGTRLTVL.

This clonotype has more than one count but fewer than ten. The rearrangement joins TRBV5-4 to TRBJ2-7; 9 bases align to TRBD1. J lost 6 bases, V lost 4 bases, and 8 bases had no gene match. Germline values: CDR1 SGHNT, CDR2 YYREEE (reference sequence). CDR3 length: 14 amino acids. The CDR3 spells CASSPWTGAVEQYF. CDR3 nucleotides: TGTGCCAGCAGCCCTTGGACAGGGGCGGTCGAGCAGTACTTC.

This clonotype was picked up a small number of times. CDR3 nucleotides: TGTGCCAGCAGCTTAATGGACCGTCAAGAGACCCAGTACTTC. It is translated as CASSLMDRQETQYF. The chain joins TRBV7-9 to TRBJ2-5; D is undetermined. Per germline, CDR1 SEHNR and CDR2 FQNEAQ (reference sequence). Trimming left V 2 bases short and J 2 bases short, with 9 bases between. This CDR3 spans 14 amino acids. Based on the CDR3 plus reference TRBV7-9 and TRBJ2-5, the full variable domain is DTGVSQNPRHKITKRGQNVTFRCDPISEHNRLYWYRQTLGQGPEFLTYFQNEAQLEKSRLLSDRFSAERPKGSFSTLEIQRTEQGDSAMYLCASSLMDRQETQYFGPGTRLLVL.

The genes are TRBV18 and TRBJ1-1; TRBD1 is a possible D gene (5 bases). The CDR3 spans 12 residues. Per the germline V gene, CDR1 is KGHSH and CDR2 is LQKENI. With 6 bases removed from V and 1 base from J, the gap between germline ends came to 6 bases. CDR3 residues: CASSGRNTEAFF. The DNA of the CDR3 is TGTGCCAGCTCGGGACGGAACACTGAAGCTTTCTTT.

Written as DNA, the CDR3 is TGTGCCAGCAGCTTGGCGGGGGGGGCTAAGGGGTCCTACGAGCAGTACTTC. It encodes CASSLAGGAKGSYEQYF. The chain couples TRBV5-5 to TRBJ2-7, with 8 bases lining up with TRBD2. The CDR3 extends over 17 amino acids. Unmatched junction bases numbered 9, after V lost 0 bases and J lost 1 base. Germline loops: CDR1 SGHKS, CDR2 YYEKEE (reference sequence).

This clonotype was recorded at least ten times. V is TRBV7-2 and J is TRBJ2-5; TRBD1 matches at 8 bases. The CDR3 runs to 16 residues. Losses at the gene ends were 6 bases for V and 2 bases for J; bases not matched to a gene: 11. From germline, CDR1 is SGHTA and CDR2 FQGNSA. CDR3 loop: CASSRDRLEGQETQYF. The CDR3 DNA follows: TGTGCCAGCAGTAGGGACAGGCTGGAGGGGCAAGAGACCCAGTACTTC.

This clonotype was found a few times. CDR3 DNA: TGTGCCAGCAGCGCCGAACTAGCGGCCAGGGGATATGAGCAGTTCTTC. Its translation: CASSAELAARGYEQFF. This sequence joins TRBV9 and TRBJ2-1; 8 nucleotides match TRBD2. Germline V CDR1 and CDR2: SGDLS, YYNGEE. This CDR3 contains 16 residues. The junction had 13 bases not matched to a gene; V was cut back by 3 bases and J by 8 bases.

This clonotype has ten or more counts. The V gene is TRBV7-9, the J gene TRBJ1-5; D is possibly TRBD1 (5 bases). CDR1 is SEHNR and CDR2 is FQNEAQ in the germline V gene (reference sequence). Trimming took 4 bases from V and 6 from J, leaving 10 bases between them. This CDR3 has 13 residues. This CDR3 is CASSSGPRQPQHF. CDR3 bases: TGTGCCAGCAGCTCGGGACCCCGTCAGCCCCAGCATTTT.

This clonotype showed up many times. CDR3 sequence: CASSLRGSYEQYF. The CDR3 nucleotides read TGTGCCAGCAGTTTACGCGGGTCCTACGAGCAGTACTTC. The chain employs TRBV12-3 or TRBV12-4 and TRBJ2-7; perhaps TRBD2 as D (5 bases). The CDR3 runs 13 residues. V lost 2 bases, J lost 1 base, and 6 bases lay in between.

The V and J genes are TRBV6-1 and TRBJ2-7; 9 nucleotides line up with TRBD2. This CDR3 is 14 amino acids long. V lost 7 bases to trimming and J lost 1 base; unmatched junction nucleotides: 5. Per germline, CDR1 MNHNS and CDR2 SASEGT. The CDR3 loop reads CASTLAGASYEQYF. CDR3 DNA: TGTGCCAGCACCTTAGCGGGAGCGTCCTACGAGCAGTACTTC.

This clonotype was counted a few times. This chain connects TRBV29-1 to TRBJ1-1; 9 bases agree with TRBD1. The V segment lost 5 bases and the J segment 0 bases; nucleotides outside the gene matches: 7. Germline-derived CDR1 and CDR2 are SQVTM and ANQGSEA. The CDR3 is made up of 15 amino acids. CDR3 bases: TGCAGCGTTTCGGGACAGGGCGGATTGAACACTGAAGCTTTCTTT. Translated, it gives CSVSGQGGLNTEAFF.

This clonotype came up many times. Written as DNA, the CDR3 is TGTGCCACCCGGGACTCGGATCAGCCCCAGCATTTT. Its protein is CATRDSDQPQHF. The chain carries TRBV6-2 or TRBV6-3 and TRBJ1-5, with D possibly matching TRBD1 (5 bases). Germline CDR1 is MNHEY and CDR2 is SVGEGT. The CDR3 spans 12 residues. Trimming stripped 10 bases from V and 5 bases from J, with 12 bases between.

The rearrangement links TRBV14 to TRBJ2-7, with 8 bases aligning to TRBD2. CDR1 and CDR2 (germline): SGHDN, FVKESK. V shed 1 base, J shed 6 bases, and the junction held 5 bases outside the gene matches. The CDR3 has 14 amino acids. CDR3 sequence: CASSQVPGGGEQYF. The DNA for the CDR3 is TGTGCCAGCAGCCAAGTCCCGGGGGGGGGCGAGCAGTACTTC.

At least ten counts were recorded for this clonotype. J is TRBJ2-5 and V is TRBV12-3 or TRBV12-4; 11 bases line up with TRBD2. The CDR3 runs to 15 residues. V lost 2 bases to trimming and J lost 4 bases; unmatched junction nucleotides: 3. The CDR3 DNA sequence: TGTGCCAGCAGTTTAACTAGCGGGAGAGTAGAGACCCAGTACTTC. Protein: CASSLTSGRVETQYF.

This clonotype was found many times. The chain carries TRBV6-1 and TRBJ2-7; 8 nucleotides align to TRBD1. Trimming cost V 5 bases and J 3 bases; bases outside gene matches: 15. The CDR3 runs 17 residues. Germline values: CDR1 MNHNS, CDR2 SASEGT. Here the CDR3 reads CASSRFIVGQGIYEQYF. The CDR3 DNA reads TGTGCCAGCAGTCGATTCATTGTTGGACAGGGTATCTACGAGCAGTACTTC.

This chain connects TRBV7-3 to TRBJ1-2; TRBD1 matches 7 bases. Germline CDR1 and CDR2: SGHTA and FQGTGA. V lost 4 bases, J lost 0 bases, and 5 bases stayed unmatched. CDR3 length equals 15 residues. The CDR3 region has the DNA TGTGCCAGCAGCTCCACAGGGGCCGCTAACTATGGCTACACCTTC. Protein: CASSSTGAANYGYTF.

This clonotype was observed a few times. The chain links TRBV6-6 to TRBJ2-7, with 8 bases lining up with TRBD1. Germline CDR1 is MNHNY and CDR2 is SVGAGI (reference sequence). V was clipped by 7 bases and J by 6 bases; unmatched bases: 8. CDR3 length: 13 residues. DNA of the CDR3: TGTGCCAGCAAGGTCGGCAGGGGGCTCGAGCAGTACTTC. This translates into CASKVGRGLEQYF.

There are many counts of this clonotype. This chain uses TRBV2 with TRBJ1-1; D might be TRBD1 (6 bases). CDR1 SNHLY and CDR2 FYNNEI come from the germline V gene. V dropped 5 bases and J dropped 6 bases, with 16 bases sitting between them. The length of the CDR3 is 14 residues. The CDR3 DNA reads as TGTGCCAGCAGTCGAGAACCGGGACAAGCTGAAGCTTTCTTT. This encodes CASSREPGQAEAFF. Full variable domain (rest looked up from reference TRBV2 and TRBJ1-1): EPEVTQTPSHQVTQMGQEVILRCVPISNHLYFYWYRQILGQKVEFLVSFYNNEISEKSEIFDDQFSVERPDGSNFTLKIRSTKLEDSAMYFCASSREPGQAEAFFGQGTRLTVV.

This clonotype was counted many times. The chain is built from TRBV7-2 and TRBJ2-7; no clear D gene. From germline, CDR1 is SGHTA and CDR2 FQGNSA. Trimming took 3 bases from V and 4 from J, leaving 10 bases between them. The CDR3 covers 13 residues. Written as DNA, the CDR3 is TGTGCCAGCAGCTTCCAACCCATTTACGAGCAGTACTTC. Its translation: CASSFQPIYEQYF.

J is TRBJ2-3 and V is TRBV7-4; D call uncertain. The CDR3 totals 14 residues. Trimming cost V 5 bases and J 1 base, with 10 bases left between them. Germline lookup yields CDR1 SGHVT and CDR2 SQSDAQ. The CDR3 here is CASSPGVGTDTQYF. The CDR3 coding sequence is TGTGCCAGCAGCCCGGGCGTCGGCACAGATACGCAGTATTTT.

This clonotype was seen ten or more times. The genes are TRBV14 and TRBJ2-1; 7 nucleotides match TRBD1. The germline gives CDR1 SGHDN, CDR2 FVKESK. Germline trimming cut 2 bases from V and 3 bases from J; bases unmatched to any gene: 7. The CDR3 is 16 residues long. The CDR3, as DNA: TGTGCCAGCAGCCAACGTCCCGACAGGGACTACAATGAGCAGTTCTTC. It translates to CASSQRPDRDYNEQFF.

This clonotype was observed many times. The chain employs TRBV4-2 and TRBJ2-5; D possibly matches TRBD1 or TRBD2 (5 bases each). This CDR3 spans 14 amino acids. Trimming removed 2 bases from V and 9 bases from J, with 16 bases in between. Germline lookup yields CDR1 LGHNA and CDR2 YNFKEQ. The CDR3 bases are TGTGCCAGCAGCCAACGGGGAACACGAGGGGCCCAGTACTTC. Protein: CASSQRGTRGAQYF.

This clonotype was recorded a few times. V usage is TRBV27 and J usage is TRBJ2-2; D remains ambiguous. Per the germline V gene, CDR1 is MNHEY and CDR2 is SMNVEV (reference sequence). The CDR3 is made up of 16 amino acids. V gave up 0 bases and J gave up 0 bases, with 8 bases separating them. The CDR3 reads CASSLSPKANTGELFF. Written as DNA, the CDR3 is TGTGCCAGCAGTTTATCCCCGAAAGCGAACACCGGGGAGCTGTTTTTT.

This clonotype was seen a single time. The V gene is TRBV7-6, the J gene TRBJ2-2, with 7 nucleotides matching TRBD1. The CDR3 runs to 14 residues. The V gene end was trimmed by 6 bases and the J gene end by 3 bases; junction bases not matched to a gene: 4. Germline lookup yields CDR1 SGHVS and CDR2 FNYEAQ. The CDR3 sequence: CASRTGVDTGELFF. CDR3 nucleotide sequence: TGTGCCAGCAGAACAGGGGTCGACACCGGGGAGCTGTTTTTT.

This clonotype was counted ten times or more. The J gene is TRBJ1-5, the V gene TRBV4-1; D might be TRBD1 (6 bases). Between the trimmed V and J ends, which lost 3 bases and 0 bases, there was a span of 9 bases. Looked up from germline, CDR1 is MGHRA and CDR2 is YSYEKL. This CDR3 has 15 amino acids. The CDR3 DNA sequence: TGCGCCAGCAGCCAGTACAGGGCTAGCAATCAGCCCCAGCATTTT. It codes for CASSQYRASNQPQHF.

This clonotype was detected many times. The chain is built from TRBV7-2 and TRBJ1-5; D may be TRBD1 (5 bases). Germline assignment: CDR1 SGHTA and CDR2 FQGNSA. Trimming removed 1 base from V and 1 base from J, with 14 bases in between. CDR3 length: 17 residues. As DNA, the CDR3 is TGTGCCAGCAGCTTAGAGAGGGGCCTATGGAGCAATCAGCCCCAGCATTTT. Protein product: CASSLERGLWSNQPQHF.

This clonotype was detected many times. V usage is TRBV2 and J usage is TRBJ2-7, with no clear D. The CDR3 runs 13 residues. From germline, CDR1 is SNHLY and CDR2 FYNNEI. The V end was cut by 10 bases, the J end by 2 bases, with 15 bases between. CDR3 sequence reads: CATYYTRTYEQYF. In DNA, the CDR3 is TGTGCCACCTACTACACACGCACCTACGAGCAGTACTTC.

The rearrangement joins TRBV28 to TRBJ2-7, with D perhaps matching TRBD1 (6 bases). The germline CDR1 and CDR2 sequences are MDHEN and SYDVKM. V lost 6 bases and J lost 0, with 15 bases in between. This CDR3 comprises 15 residues. CDR3 sequence (DNA): TGTGCCAGCAGCCAGAGTCAGGGGCGCTCCTACGAGCAGTACTTC. Protein sequence: CASSQSQGRSYEQYF.

This sequence joins TRBV20-1 and TRBJ2-3; TRBD2 agrees at 10 bases. This CDR3 contains 16 residues. J lost 3 bases, V lost 3 bases, and 9 bases had no gene match. Germline V gives CDR1 DFQATT, CDR2 SNEGSKA (reference sequence). CDR3 in amino acids: CSARAYTSGKTDTQYF. The CDR3 region has the DNA TGCAGTGCTAGGGCCTACACTAGCGGGAAGACAGATACGCAGTATTTT.